This T cell receptor beta chain derives from a study of Ad26.COV2.S vaccination and SARS-CoV-2 variants. Trimming at V came to 2 bases and at J to 2 bases, leaving 1 base not matched to a gene. The germline V gene has CDR1 MNHEY and CDR2 SVGAGI. CDR3 length equals 15 residues. Regarding treatment: roughly 19 received Ad26.COV2.S at low or high dose, single or two shots; a few received placebo; per-sample allocation not given. Specimen acquisition occurred on day 63 following the initial vaccine or placebo injection. Using immunoSEQ multiplex PCR, the repertoire was profiled, and TCRdb retains in-frame clones only, with some absent. The sample records about 400,000 clones, about 80% being singletons.

Sequenced material: peripheral blood, taken in a trial of Ad26.COV2.S vaccine versus placebo. The chain couples TRBV6-5 to TRBJ2-5; TRBD2 matches at 11 bases. This receptor was identified in a person aged 18 to 65 who received the Ad26.COV2.S COVID-19 vaccine or a placebo. This CDR3 reads CASSYTSGRQETQYF. CDR3 DNA: TGTGCCAGCAGTTACACTAGCGGGAGACAAGAGACCCAGTACTTC.